This record looks at one T cell receptor (beta chain) sequence and its context. What it recognizes is unknown. These data belong to a study of breast tumors, draining lymph nodes, adjacent tissues. Findings and caveats of the study: Luminal-like breast cancer showed significantly higher tumor–nontumor repertoire similarity than basal-like.

Breast cancer patients provided tissue from their axillary draining lymph nodes. CDR3 length: 13 residues. Looked up from germline, CDR1 is LNHNV and CDR2 is YYDKDF (reference sequence). J lost 2 bases, V lost 7 bases, and 1 base had no gene match. TCRdb itself ran the multiplex PCR reads through MiXCR, one entry per CDR3 protein. Of approximately 180,000 distinct CDR3 sequences in the sample, 33% were seen once. The chain has TRBV15 and TRBJ1-2, with TRBD1 matching over 10 bases. This clonotype was sampled from a female donor with breast cancer. Some clones in this sample may be carry-over from other donors' samples. The source material was axillary lymph node tissue. CDR3 sequence (DNA): TGTGCCACCACGGACAGGGGGAACTATGGCTACACCTTC. It yields the protein CATTDRGNYGYTF.